This T cell receptor (beta chain) comes out of a study of blood T cell repertoires in COVID-19. Overall study context: Researchers got acute and convalescent COVID-19 samples from the United States, Italy and Spain. T cells, B-cell-depleted T cells, or PBMCs provided the cDNA or gDNA that served as material.

The CDR3 spans 16 residues. V was cut by 0 bases and J by 7 bases, with 18 bases left in between. Germline CDR1 and CDR2: SNHLY and FYNNEI. As handled by the study authors: Cell counts per sample came from amplifying reference gene primers. The repertoire was sequenced with immunoSEQ multiplex PCR; TCRdb's copy has only in-frame clones and lacks some. The V and J calls and clone size come from that table; D and trimming were worked out from the DNA. Among 110,000 to 150,000 clones, over 60% were seen once, and the ten largest hold about an eighth. The V and J genes are TRBV2 and TRBJ2-5; D is unresolved. The TCR was taken from a man aged 80 or over with acute or convalescent COVID-19. The specimen sequenced was peripheral blood. In DNA, the CDR3 is TGTGCCAGCAGTGAAGCGCCTGGTAACGGTCGAGTGACCCAGTACTTC. It specifies CASSEAPGNGRVTQYF.